The present T cell receptor (beta chain) was sequenced within a study of CD8 T cells in Susac syndrome. The trim removed 2 bases at V and 6 bases at J, leaving 17 bases unmatched. The CDR3 runs to 19 residues. Germline lookup yields CDR1 SGHDT and CDR2 YYEEEE. Roughly 0.45 to 1 ug RNA was reverse transcribed with random hexamers. TCRdb redid the calling of the immunoSEQ multiplex PCR reads with MiXCR, one entry per CDR3 protein. The sample has under 200,000 distinct CDR3 sequences; roughly 94% are singletons. The sequenced material came from CD4+ T cells from PBMCs. The V and J genes are TRBV5-6 and TRBJ2-2; 9 bases agree with TRBD1. This clonotype was sampled from a human donor in good health. The DNA of the CDR3 is TGTGCCAGCAGCTTTGACCTACTAATCGGACAGGGGCTATCCGGGGAGCTGTTTTTT. Protein product: CASSFDLLIGQGLSGELFF.